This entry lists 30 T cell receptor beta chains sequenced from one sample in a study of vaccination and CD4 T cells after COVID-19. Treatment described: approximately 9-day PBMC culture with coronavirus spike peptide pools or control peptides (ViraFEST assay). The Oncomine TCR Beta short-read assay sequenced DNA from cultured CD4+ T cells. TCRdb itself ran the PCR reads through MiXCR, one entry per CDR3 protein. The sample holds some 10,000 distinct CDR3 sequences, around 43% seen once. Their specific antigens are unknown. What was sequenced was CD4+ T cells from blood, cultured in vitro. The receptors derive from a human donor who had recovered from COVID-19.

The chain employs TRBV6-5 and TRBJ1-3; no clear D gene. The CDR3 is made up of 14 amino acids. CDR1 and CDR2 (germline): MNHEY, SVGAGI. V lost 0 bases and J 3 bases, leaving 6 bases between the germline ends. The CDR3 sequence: CASSYSTSGNTIYF. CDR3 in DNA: TGTGCCAGCAGTTACTCGACAAGTGGAAACACCATATATTTT.

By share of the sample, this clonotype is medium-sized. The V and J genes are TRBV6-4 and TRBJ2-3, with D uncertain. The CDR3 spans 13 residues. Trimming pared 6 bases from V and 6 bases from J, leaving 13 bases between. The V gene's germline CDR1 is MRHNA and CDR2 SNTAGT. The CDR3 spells CASSIPRRDTQYF. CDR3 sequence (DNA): TGTGCCAGCAGCATACCCCGTCGCGATACGCAGTATTTT.

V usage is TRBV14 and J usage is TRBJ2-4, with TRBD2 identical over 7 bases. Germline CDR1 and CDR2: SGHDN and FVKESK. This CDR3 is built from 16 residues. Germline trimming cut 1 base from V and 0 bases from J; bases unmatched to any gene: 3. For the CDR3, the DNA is TGTGCCAGCAGCCAAGTGGGGGGGATAGCCAAAAACATTCAGTACTTC. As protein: CASSQVGGIAKNIQYF. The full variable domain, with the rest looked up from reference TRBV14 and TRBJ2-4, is EAGVTQFPSHSVIEKGQTVTLRCDPISGHDNLYWYRRVMGKEIKFLLHFVKESKQDESGMPNNRFLAERTGGTYSTLKVQPAELEDSGVYFCASSQVGGIAKNIQYFGAGTRLSVL.

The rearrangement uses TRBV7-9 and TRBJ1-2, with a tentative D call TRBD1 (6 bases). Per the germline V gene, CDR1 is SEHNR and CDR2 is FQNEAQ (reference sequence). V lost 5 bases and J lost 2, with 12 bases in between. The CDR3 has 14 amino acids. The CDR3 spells CASSLRGQNYGYTF. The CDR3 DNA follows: TGTGCCAGCAGCCTCCGAGGACAGAACTATGGCTACACCTTC.

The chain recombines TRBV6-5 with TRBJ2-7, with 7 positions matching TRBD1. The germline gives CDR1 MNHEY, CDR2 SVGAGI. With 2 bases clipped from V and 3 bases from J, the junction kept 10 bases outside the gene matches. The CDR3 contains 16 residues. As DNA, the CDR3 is TGTGCCAGCAGTTACAGTAGACAGGGTACCTTCTACGAGCAGTACTTC. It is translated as CASSYSRQGTFYEQYF.

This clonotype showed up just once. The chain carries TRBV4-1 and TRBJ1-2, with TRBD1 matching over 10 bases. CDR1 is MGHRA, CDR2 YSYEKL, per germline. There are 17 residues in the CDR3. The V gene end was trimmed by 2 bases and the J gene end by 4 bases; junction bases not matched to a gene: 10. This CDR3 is CASSQPTTGGAGYGYTF. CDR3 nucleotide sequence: TGCGCCAGCAGCCAACCTACGACAGGGGGCGCGGGCTATGGCTACACCTTC.

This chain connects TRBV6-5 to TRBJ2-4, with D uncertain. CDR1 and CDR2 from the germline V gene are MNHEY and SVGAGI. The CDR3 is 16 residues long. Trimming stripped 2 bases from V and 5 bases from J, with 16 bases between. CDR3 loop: CASSYNALGQENIQYF. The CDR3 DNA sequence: TGTGCCAGCAGTTACAACGCCCTTGGTCAGGAAAACATTCAGTACTTC.

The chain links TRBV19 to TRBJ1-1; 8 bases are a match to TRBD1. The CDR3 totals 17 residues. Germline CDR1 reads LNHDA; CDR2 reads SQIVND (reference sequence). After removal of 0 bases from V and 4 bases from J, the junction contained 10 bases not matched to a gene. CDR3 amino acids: CASSIDVRGRFGTEAFF. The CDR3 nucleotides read TGTGCCAGTAGTATAGATGTCAGGGGGCGCTTCGGCACTGAAGCTTTCTTT. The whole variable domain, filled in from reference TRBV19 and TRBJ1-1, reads DGGITQSPKYLFRKEGQNVTLSCEQNLNHDAMYWYRQDPGQGLRLIYYSQIVNDFQKGDIAEGYSVSREKKESFPLTVTSAQKNPTAFYLCASSIDVRGRFGTEAFFGQGTRLTVV.

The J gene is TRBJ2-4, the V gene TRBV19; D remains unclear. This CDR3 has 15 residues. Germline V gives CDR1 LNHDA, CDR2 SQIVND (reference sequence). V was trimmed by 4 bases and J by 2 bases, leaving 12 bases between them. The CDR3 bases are TGTGCCAGTAGTACGCGGAGAGAAACCAAAAACATTCAGTACTTC. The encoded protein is CASSTRRETKNIQYF.

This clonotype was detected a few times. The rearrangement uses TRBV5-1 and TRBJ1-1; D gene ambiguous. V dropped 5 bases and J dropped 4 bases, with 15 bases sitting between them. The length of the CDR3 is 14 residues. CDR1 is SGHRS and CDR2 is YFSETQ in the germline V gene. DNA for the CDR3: TGCGCCAGCAGAGTAGAGGGCTCGGGCACTGAAGCTTTCTTT. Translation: CASRVEGSGTEAFF. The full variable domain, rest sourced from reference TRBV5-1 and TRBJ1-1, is KAGVTQTPRYLIKTRGQQVTLSCSPISGHRSVSWYQQTPGQGLQFLFEYFSETQRNKGNFPGRFSGRQFSNSRSEMNVSTLELGDSALYLCASRVEGSGTEAFFGQGTRLTVV.

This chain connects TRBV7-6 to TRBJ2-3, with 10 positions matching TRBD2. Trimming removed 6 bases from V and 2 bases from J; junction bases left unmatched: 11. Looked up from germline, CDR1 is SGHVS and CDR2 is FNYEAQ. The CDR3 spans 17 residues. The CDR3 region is CASSPPGLAGATDTQYF. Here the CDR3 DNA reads TGTGCCAGCAGTCCACCCGGCCTAGCGGGGGCCACAGATACGCAGTATTTT.

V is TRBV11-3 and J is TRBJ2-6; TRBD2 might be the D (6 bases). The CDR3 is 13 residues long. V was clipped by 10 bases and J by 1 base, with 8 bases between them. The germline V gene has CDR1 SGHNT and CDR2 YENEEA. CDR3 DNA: TGTGCCATCGGGGGTTCTGGGGCCAACGTCCTGACTTTC. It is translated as CAIGGSGANVLTF.

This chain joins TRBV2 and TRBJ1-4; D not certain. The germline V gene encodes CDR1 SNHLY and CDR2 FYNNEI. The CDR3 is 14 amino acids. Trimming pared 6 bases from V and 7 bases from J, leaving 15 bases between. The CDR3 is CASRVSRSGEKLFF. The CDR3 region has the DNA TGTGCCAGCAGGGTCAGTCGGTCGGGTGAAAAACTGTTTTTT.

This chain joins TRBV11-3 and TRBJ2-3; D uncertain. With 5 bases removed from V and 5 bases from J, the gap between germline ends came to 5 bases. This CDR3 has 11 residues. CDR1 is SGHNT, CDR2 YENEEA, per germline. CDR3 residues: CASSHRDTQYF. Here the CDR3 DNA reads TGTGCCAGCAGCCACCGAGATACGCAGTATTTT.

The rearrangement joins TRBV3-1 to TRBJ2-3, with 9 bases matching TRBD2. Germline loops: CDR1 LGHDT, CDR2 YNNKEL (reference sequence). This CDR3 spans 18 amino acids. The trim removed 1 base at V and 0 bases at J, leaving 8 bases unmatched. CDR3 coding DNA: TGTGCCAGCAGCCAAGGATACGGTCTAGCGGGGAGCACAGATACGCAGTATTTT. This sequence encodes CASSQGYGLAGSTDTQYF.

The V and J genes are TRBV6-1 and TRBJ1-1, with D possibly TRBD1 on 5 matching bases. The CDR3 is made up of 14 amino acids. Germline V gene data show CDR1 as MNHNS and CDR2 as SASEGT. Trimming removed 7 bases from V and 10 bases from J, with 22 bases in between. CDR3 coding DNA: TGTGCCAGCACCCCGGGGCAGGGTTGGTTAGGAGCTTTCTTT. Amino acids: CASTPGQGWLGAFF.

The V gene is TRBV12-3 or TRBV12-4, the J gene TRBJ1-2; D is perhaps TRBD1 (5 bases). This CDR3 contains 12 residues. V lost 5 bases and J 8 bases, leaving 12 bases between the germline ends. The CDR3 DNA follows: TGTGCCAGCAGTATAACCAGGGAAGGCTACACCTTC. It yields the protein CASSITREGYTF.

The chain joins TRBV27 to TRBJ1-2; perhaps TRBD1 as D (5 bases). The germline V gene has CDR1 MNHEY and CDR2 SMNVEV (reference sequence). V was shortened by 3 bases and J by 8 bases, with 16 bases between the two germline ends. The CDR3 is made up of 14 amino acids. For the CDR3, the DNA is TGTGCCAGCAGTTTGGGTACAGGCCGATACGGCTACACCTTC. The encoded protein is CASSLGTGRYGYTF.

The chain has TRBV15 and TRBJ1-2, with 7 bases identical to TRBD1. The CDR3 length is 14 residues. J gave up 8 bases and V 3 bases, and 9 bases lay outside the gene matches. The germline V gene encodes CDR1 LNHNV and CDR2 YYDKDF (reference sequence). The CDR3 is CATSSDRVFSGYTF. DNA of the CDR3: TGTGCCACCAGCAGCGACAGGGTGTTCTCGGGCTACACCTTC.

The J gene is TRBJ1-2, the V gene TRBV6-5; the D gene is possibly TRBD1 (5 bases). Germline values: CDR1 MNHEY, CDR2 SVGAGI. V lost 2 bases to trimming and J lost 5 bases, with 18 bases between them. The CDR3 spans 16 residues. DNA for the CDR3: TGTGCCAGCAGTTACCCTCAGGGTTCAGGCCAGTATGGCTACACCTTC. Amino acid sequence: CASSYPQGSGQYGYTF.

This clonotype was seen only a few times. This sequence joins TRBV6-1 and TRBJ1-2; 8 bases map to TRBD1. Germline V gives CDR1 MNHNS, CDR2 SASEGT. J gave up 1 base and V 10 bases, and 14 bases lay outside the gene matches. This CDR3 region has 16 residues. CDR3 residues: CATSRGTGGFNYGYTF. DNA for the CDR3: TGTGCCACCTCAAGGGGAACAGGGGGTTTTAACTATGGCTACACCTTC.

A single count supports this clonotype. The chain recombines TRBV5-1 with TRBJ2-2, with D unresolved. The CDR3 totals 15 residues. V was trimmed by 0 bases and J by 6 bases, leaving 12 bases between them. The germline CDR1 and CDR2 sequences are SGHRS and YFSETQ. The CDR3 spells CASSLAVDQAGELFF. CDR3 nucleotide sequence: TGCGCCAGCAGCTTGGCTGTAGACCAGGCCGGGGAGCTGTTTTTT. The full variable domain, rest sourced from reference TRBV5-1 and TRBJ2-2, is KAGVTQTPRYLIKTRGQQVTLSCSPISGHRSVSWYQQTPGQGLQFLFEYFSETQRNKGNFPGRFSGRQFSNSRSEMNVSTLELGDSALYLCASSLAVDQAGELFFGEGSRLTVL.

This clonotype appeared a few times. The chain's CDR3 is CASIPAGRQLYGYTF. In DNA form, the CDR3 reads TGTGCCAGCATCCCTGCCGGTAGACAGCTCTATGGCTACACCTTC. The chain has TRBV7-2 and TRBJ1-2; D perhaps matches TRBD1 (5 bases). In germline, CDR1 is SGHTA, CDR2 FQGNSA. CDR3 size: 15 residues. Between the trimmed V and J ends, which lost 7 bases and 4 bases, there was a span of 19 bases. Together with reference TRBV7-2 and TRBJ1-2, the CDR3 gives the full variable domain: GAGVSQSPSNKVTEKGKDVELRCDPISGHTALYWYRQSLGQGLEFLIYFQGNSAPDKSGLPSDRFSAERTGGSVSTLTIQRTQQEDSAVYLCASIPAGRQLYGYTFGSGTRLTVV.

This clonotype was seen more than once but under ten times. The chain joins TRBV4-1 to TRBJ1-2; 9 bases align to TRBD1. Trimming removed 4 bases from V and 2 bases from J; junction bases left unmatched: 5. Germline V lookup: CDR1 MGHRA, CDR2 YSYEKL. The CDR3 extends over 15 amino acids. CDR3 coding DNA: TGCGCCAGCAGCCTGCCCGGGACAGGGAACTATGGCTACACCTTC. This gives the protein CASSLPGTGNYGYTF.

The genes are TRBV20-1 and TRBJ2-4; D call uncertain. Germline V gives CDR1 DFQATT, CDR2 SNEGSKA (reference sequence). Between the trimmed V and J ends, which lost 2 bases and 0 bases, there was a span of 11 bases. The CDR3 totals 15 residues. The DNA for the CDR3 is TGCAGTGCTAGATACAACAACTTAGCCAAAAACATTCAGTACTTC. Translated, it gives CSARYNNLAKNIQYF.

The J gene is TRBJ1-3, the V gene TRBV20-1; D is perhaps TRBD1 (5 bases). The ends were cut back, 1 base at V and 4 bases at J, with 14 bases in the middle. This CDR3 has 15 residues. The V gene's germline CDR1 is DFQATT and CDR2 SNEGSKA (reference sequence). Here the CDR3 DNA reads TGCAGTGCTAGAGCCGTCGGGGGGACGGGAAACACCATATATTTT. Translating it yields CSARAVGGTGNTIYF.

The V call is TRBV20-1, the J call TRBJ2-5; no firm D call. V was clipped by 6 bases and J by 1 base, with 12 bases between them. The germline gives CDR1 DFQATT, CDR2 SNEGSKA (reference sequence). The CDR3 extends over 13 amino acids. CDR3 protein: CSAWWAAQETQYF. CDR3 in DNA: TGCAGTGCCTGGTGGGCAGCCCAAGAGACCCAGTACTTC.

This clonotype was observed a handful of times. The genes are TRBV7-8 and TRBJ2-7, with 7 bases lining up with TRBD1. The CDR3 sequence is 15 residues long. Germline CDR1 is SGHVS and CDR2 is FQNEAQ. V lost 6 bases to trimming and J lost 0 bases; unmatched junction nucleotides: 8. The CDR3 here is CASSSYRDSSYEQYF. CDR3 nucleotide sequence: TGTGCCAGCAGTTCTTACCGGGACAGCTCCTACGAGCAGTACTTC.

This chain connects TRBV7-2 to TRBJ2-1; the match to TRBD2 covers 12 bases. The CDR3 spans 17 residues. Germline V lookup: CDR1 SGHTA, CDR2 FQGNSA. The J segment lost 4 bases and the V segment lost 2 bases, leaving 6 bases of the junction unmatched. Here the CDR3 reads CASSLRPTSGGYNEQFF. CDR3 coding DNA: TGTGCCAGCAGCTTAAGGCCCACTAGCGGGGGGTACAATGAGCAGTTCTTC. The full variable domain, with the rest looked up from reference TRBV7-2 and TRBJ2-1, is GAGVSQSPSNKVTEKGKDVELRCDPISGHTALYWYRQSLGQGLEFLIYFQGNSAPDKSGLPSDRFSAERTGGSVSTLTIQRTQQEDSAVYLCASSLRPTSGGYNEQFFGPGTRLTVL.

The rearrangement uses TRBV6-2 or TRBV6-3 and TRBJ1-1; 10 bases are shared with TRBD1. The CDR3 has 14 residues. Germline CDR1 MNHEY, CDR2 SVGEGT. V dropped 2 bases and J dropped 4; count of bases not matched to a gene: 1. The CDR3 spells CASSYGTGATEAFF. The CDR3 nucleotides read TGTGCCAGCAGTTACGGGACAGGGGCCACTGAAGCTTTCTTT.